Listed below are T cell receptor beta chains from one sample, sequenced in a study of blood T cell repertoires in COVID-19. Sequencing was performed with immunoSEQ multiplex PCR; in TCRdb, only in-frame clones are kept and a portion is missing. This table holds roughly 160,000 clones, 83% found once. The source material was peripheral blood. These receptors originate from an elderly woman with acute or convalescent COVID-19. Both conserved end residues are part of each CDR3. Each record gives: J gene, V gene, clone size, D gene, CDR3 protein, CDR3 DNA. D genes are given only for firm matches. Expanded clones get a size class; other rows say once, few or many, or leave the size out.

>TRBJ1-5|TRBV25-1|-|-
CASRKAGDNQPQHF
TGTGCCAGCAGAAAAGCAGGGGATAATCAGCCCCAGCATTTT
>TRBJ1-5|TRBV15|few|-
CATSRDWVPGGQPQHF
TGTGCCACCAGCAGAGATTGGGTGCCCGGAGGTCAGCCCCAGCATTTT
>TRBJ1-1|TRBV7-9|-|TRBD1
CASSPTGGGGTEAFF
TGTGCCAGCAGCCCCACAGGGGGAGGGGGCACTGAAGCTTTCTTT
>TRBJ1-5|TRBV9|-|-
CASSVDSGQPQHF
TGTGCCAGCAGCGTAGATAGCGGTCAGCCCCAGCATTTT
>TRBJ1-5|TRBV4-2|-|TRBD1
CASSQAGTGSQPQHF
TGTGCCAGCAGCCAGGCCGGGACAGGGAGCCAGCCCCAGCATTTT
>TRBJ2-7|TRBV29-1|-|-
CSVQSSGYYEQYF
TGCAGCGTCCAATCCTCAGGGTACTACGAGCAGTACTTC
>TRBJ1-4|TRBV27|-|-
CASSLTGGFNEKLFF
TGTGCCAGCAGTTTAACGGGGGGGTTTAATGAAAAACTGTTTTTT
>TRBJ2-7|TRBV10-3|-|-
CAISESAGGSYEQYF
TGTGCCATCAGTGAGTCGGCAGGGGGGTCCTACGAGCAGTACTTC
>TRBJ2-7|TRBV9|-|-
CASSARPEESYEQYF
TGTGCCAGCAGCGCTCGTCCCGAGGAGTCTTACGAGCAGTACTTC
>TRBJ1-5|TRBV7-2|-|-
CASSLAGGEQPQHF
TGTGCCAGCAGCTTAGCTGGCGGGGAACAGCCCCAGCATTTT
>TRBJ2-3|TRBV6-2/TRBV6-3|-|-
CASSYWASSSDTQYF
TGTGCCAGCAGTTACTGGGCCAGCTCGAGCGATACGCAGTATTTT
>TRBJ2-7|TRBV5-6|-|TRBD1
CASSRDRSSYEQYF
TGTGCCAGCAGCAGGGACAGGAGCTCCTACGAGCAGTACTTC
>TRBJ2-1|TRBV5-1|-|TRBD2
CASSTRPGLEANEQFF
TGCGCCAGCAGCACCAGGCCGGGACTAGAAGCCAATGAGCAGTTCTTC
>TRBJ2-7|TRBV5-1|-|-
CASRSGNEQYF
TGCGCCAGCAGGTCGGGGAACGAGCAGTACTTC
>TRBJ2-1|TRBV9|-|TRBD1
CASSVGTGGTNEQFF
TGTGCCAGCAGCGTAGGGACAGGGGGCACCAATGAGCAGTTCTTC
>TRBJ1-5|TRBV30|-|TRBD1
CAWRAKGQNQPQHF
TGTGCCTGGAGGGCTAAGGGACAGAATCAGCCCCAGCATTTT
>TRBJ1-2|TRBV30|-|TRBD1
CASKRGQGANYGYTF
TGTGCCTCAAAAAGAGGACAGGGGGCTAACTATGGCTACACCTTC
>TRBJ2-3|TRBV5-4|-|TRBD1
CASSPGQGVGTDTQYF
TGTGCCAGCAGCCCGGGACAGGGGGTTGGCACAGATACGCAGTATTTT
>TRBJ2-5|TRBV7-6|-|-
CASSLNWALQETQYF
TGTGCCAGCAGCTTAAATTGGGCGCTCCAAGAGACCCAGTACTTC
>TRBJ2-3|TRBV7-2|-|-
CASSPDSFPTDTQYF
TGTGCCAGCAGCCCTGACAGTTTCCCCACAGATACGCAGTATTTT
>TRBJ2-5|TRBV3-1/TRBV3-2|few|-
CASSPGKVMYQETQYF
TGTGCCAGCAGCCCAGGGAAAGTGATGTACCAAGAGACCCAGTACTTC
>TRBJ2-7|TRBV11-2|few|-
CASGKVEGLYEQYF
TGTGCCAGCGGTAAGGTGGAGGGCCTCTACGAGCAGTACTTC
>TRBJ2-5|TRBV5-4|-|-
CASSQNGGGLGTQYF
TGTGCCAGCAGCCAAAACGGAGGCGGATTAGGGACCCAGTACTTC
>TRBJ2-5|TRBV6-5|-|TRBD2
CASRSPGGTQYF
TGTGCCAGCAGATCCCCGGGGGGGACCCAGTACTTC